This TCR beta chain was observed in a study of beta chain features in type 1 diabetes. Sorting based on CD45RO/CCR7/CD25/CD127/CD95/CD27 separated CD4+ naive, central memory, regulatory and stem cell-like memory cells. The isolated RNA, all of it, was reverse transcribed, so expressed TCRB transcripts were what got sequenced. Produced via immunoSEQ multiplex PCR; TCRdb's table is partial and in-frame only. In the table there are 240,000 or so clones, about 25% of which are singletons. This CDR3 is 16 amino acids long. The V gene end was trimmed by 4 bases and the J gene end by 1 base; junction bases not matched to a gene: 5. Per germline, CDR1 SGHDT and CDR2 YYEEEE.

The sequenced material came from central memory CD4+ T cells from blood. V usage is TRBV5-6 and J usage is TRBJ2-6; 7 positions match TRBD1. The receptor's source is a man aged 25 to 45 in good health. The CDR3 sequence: CASSLPTGSGANVLTF. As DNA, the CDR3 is TGTGCCAGCAGCCTGCCGACAGGGTCTGGGGCCAACGTCCTGACTTTC.